The 8 T cell receptor beta chains below come from one sample, sequenced in a study of T cells in Graves' hyperthyroidism and ophthalmopathy. The source material, RNA transcripts, was used to amplify TCR beta CDR3 regions. The study used the HTBI primer set for a first-round RT-PCR of the TCR CDR3. TCRdb fed the multiplex PCR reads into MiXCR, producing one record per CDR3 protein. The repertoire consists of fewer than 400,000 distinct CDR3 sequences, with 11% to 15% occurring once and the leading ten covering 25% to 30%. The sample comprised blood. The source is a man aged 45 to 65 with Graves' ophthalmopathy.

This clonotype was counted at least ten times. V is TRBV7-3 and J is TRBJ2-1; 8 bases fit TRBD1. This CDR3 contains 13 residues. Per the germline V gene, CDR1 is SGHTA and CDR2 is FQGTGA. After removal of 4 bases from V and 7 bases from J, the junction contained 3 bases not matched to a gene. The CDR3 DNA reads TGTGCCAGCAGCTCTACAGGGGGAAATGAGCAGTTCTTC. Translated: CASSSTGGNEQFF.

Ten or more counts support this clonotype. V gene TRBV10-3 combines with J gene TRBJ2-7, with 9 bases identical to TRBD2. The trim removed 10 bases at V and 3 bases at J, leaving 13 bases unmatched. The CDR3 consists of 15 residues. In germline, CDR1 is ENHRY, CDR2 SYGVKD. The CDR3 DNA reads TGTGCCAATGCGACTAGCGGAGGCCATAACTACGAGCAGTACTTC. Its protein product is CANATSGGHNYEQYF.

The chain employs TRBV19 and TRBJ2-1; 7 bases are shared with TRBD2. The CDR3 spans 15 residues. Unmatched junction bases numbered 10, after V lost 1 base and J lost 10 bases. In germline, CDR1 is LNHDA, CDR2 SQIVND (reference sequence). The CDR3 spells CASSIGGRVFREQFF. CDR3 nucleotides: TGTGCCAGTAGTATAGGGGGGAGGGTTTTTCGAGAGCAGTTCTTC.

This clonotype was seen at least ten times. The chain uses TRBV3-1 and TRBJ2-5; D is unclear. Germline V gene lookup returns CDR1 LGHDT and CDR2 YNNKEL (reference sequence). This CDR3 region has 15 residues. V gave up 0 bases and J gave up 5 bases, with 13 bases separating them. In DNA, the CDR3 is TGTGCCAGCAGCCAAGATGACCCCCCTGCGGAGACCCAGTACTTC. Residues: CASSQDDPPAETQYF.

Many counts were recorded for this clonotype. The chain recombines TRBV7-9 with TRBJ2-5, with D perhaps TRBD1 (6 bases). This CDR3 comprises 16 residues. Trimming removed 3 bases at V and 1 base at J, with 15 bases between. Per the germline V gene, CDR1 is SEHNR and CDR2 is FQNEAQ (reference sequence). The CDR3 sequence is CASSFVSGHLQETQYF. Written as DNA, the CDR3 is TGTGCCAGCAGCTTCGTTTCGGGACATCTCCAAGAGACCCAGTACTTC.

This clonotype was seen ten or more times. The chain is built from TRBV4-1 and TRBJ2-7; 12 bases match TRBD2. With 1 base clipped from V and 2 bases from J, the junction kept 0 bases outside the gene matches. Looked up from germline, CDR1 is MGHRA and CDR2 is YSYEKL. The CDR3 has 15 residues. The CDR3 sequence is CASSQGTSGAYEQYF. In nucleotides, the CDR3 is TGCGCCAGCAGCCAAGGGACTAGCGGGGCCTACGAGCAGTACTTC.

The sample holds many counts of this clonotype. The chain has TRBV12-3 or TRBV12-4 and TRBJ2-7; 7 nucleotides line up with TRBD2. This CDR3 has 14 amino acids. J lost 4 bases, V lost 5 bases, and 8 bases had no gene match. Written as DNA, the CDR3 is TGTGCCAGCAGTCGCCTCTTAGCGGGTTACGAGCAGTACTTC. It codes for CASSRLLAGYEQYF.

This clonotype was recorded at least ten times. This rearrangement joins TRBV5-1 to TRBJ2-5, with D possibly being TRBD1 (6 bases). The CDR3 covers 14 residues. Germline CDR1 SGHRS, CDR2 YFSETQ. V was clipped by 6 bases and J by 2 bases, with 14 bases between them. CDR3 DNA sequence: TGCGCCAGCACAGCAGGGGCTCAACAAGAGACCCAGTACTTC. Its protein product is CASTAGAQQETQYF.